This T cell receptor beta chain is from a study of metastatic and nonmetastatic thyroid tumors. Study-level background: Repertoire data that came from the blood and tumor or nodule tissue of malignant and benign thyroid patients were compared.

MiXCR re-clonotyped the PCR reads for TCRdb. Of about 16,000 clones listed, about 31% were seen once; the top ten hold approximately 7%. All patients were untreated before thyroid surgery. In its sample, this clone is medium-sized. V lost 0 bases to trimming and J lost 4 bases, with 6 bases between them. The CDR3 is 13 amino acids. From germline, CDR1 is SGHRS and CDR2 YFSETQ. This receptor was obtained from a female donor with papillary thyroid cancer or a benign thyroid nodule (not recorded which). Some clones in this sample may be carry-over from other donors' samples. The V and J genes are TRBV5-1 and TRBJ2-3; unclear D gene. Sequencing was done on a sample of tumor tissue. This CDR3 is CASSLDDSDTQYF. CDR3 DNA: TGCGCCAGCAGCTTGGATGATTCAGATACGCAGTATTTT.